The following is a TCR beta chain sequence with its context. This clone's antigen is unknown. Within one base of it there is no much larger clone, and no base qualities were kept. Using the immunoSEQ assay, TCRB CDR3 regions were amplified from approximately 2 micrograms of genomic DNA, or from all available DNA when less than that was on hand. Multiplex PCR used 60 forward primers for TCR V beta segments and 13 reverse primers for J beta segments. Synthetic control templates were spiked into each sample at limiting dilution to estimate reads per starting template. The Illumina HiSeq System generated sequencing reads of 87 bp. In the source study's methods: To remove PCR and sequencing errors, closely related sequences were merged with a nearest neighbor algorithm. TCR overlap was defined as the percentage of unique tumor TCR beta sequences that were also present in the same patient's peripheral blood. Not all clones reach the TCRdb copy of this immuneACCESS table, which keeps in-frame sequences only. Checked studies attribute under half of the gap to unresolved V genes and leave the rest unexplained. The V and J calls and clone size are taken from that table; D and trimming were inferred from the DNA. In all, the sample holds fewer than 110,000 clones, and 75% to 85% of those were seen once. The top ten clonotypes cover approximately 12% of the sample.

These data are taken from a study of glioma-infiltrating T cells after dendritic cell vaccination (dated by TCRdb to 2015 to 2016). Looking at the study overall: The cohort included approximately 15 glioblastoma patients drawn from Phase I and II dendritic cell vaccination trials, of whom 9 were newly diagnosed and 6 had recurrent disease. Between the early 2000s and the early 2010s, the patients were given dendritic cell vaccination pulsed with autologous tumor lysate. The vaccine was prepared from monocyte-derived dendritic cells that were cultured for more than six days with IL-4 and GM-CSF and then pulsed overnight with autologous tumor lysate. Three intradermal dendritic cell vaccine injections were administered to patients at biweekly intervals in the arm below the axilla. Tumor-infiltrating lymphocyte content was quantified and tumor and blood repertoires were compared in dendritic cell-vaccinated glioblastoma patients by deep sequencing of TCR beta CDR3 regions. Survival after dendritic cell vaccination was correlated with TCR sequencing metrics, such as TIL content and the overlap between tumor and blood repertoires. What the authors observed across the whole study: The cohort was small and heterogeneous, only a few patients had full blood and tumor sets, and even fewer had initial-recurrent tumor pairs. The TCR overlap response model with three groups was called speculative and said to need prospective validation. Longer time to progression and overall survival after dendritic cell vaccination were predicted by higher estimated pretreatment TIL content. No direct relationship between TCR clonality and survival was found, suggesting a diverse polyclonal response may matter.

To be selected, patients needed enough residual fresh-frozen tumor tissue and more than two years of available survival data. An isocitrate dehydrogenase mutation was not carried by any of the glioblastoma patients, although molecular status was otherwise variable. PBMC were collected before vaccination, two weeks after the third vaccination, and at tumor progression if tumor progression occurred. The Qiagen DNeasy Blood extraction Kit was used for extraction of genomic DNA. Spanning cysteine to phenylalanine, the CDR3 consists of 15 amino acids. Kept here is only the CDR3 DNA, which spans 45 bases and is read in frame from base 1. Germline trimming amounts to 4 bases on V and 0 bases on J, with 3 as the count of junction bases outside the gene matches. Via the germline V gene (reference sequence), CDR1 is SGHNT and CDR2 YYREEE.

This material consisted of blood, taken before dendritic cell vaccination. The sequence was collected from a human donor with glioblastoma. Rearrangement joined TRBV5-4 to TRBJ2-3, and 9 junction bases match TRBD1. The CDR3 reads as follows: CASSTGQGSTDTQYF. The bases are TGTGCCAGCAGCACGGGACAGGGTAGCACAGATACGCAGTATTTT.